This passage covers 11 T cell receptor beta chains from one sample sequenced in a study of early stage breast cancer tumors. Clones were read by immunoSEQ multiplex PCR, and TCRdb kept only the in-frame ones, dropping some. The sample has some 58,000 clones, 65% to 80% seen once. The sequenced sample consisted of blood. These receptors all come from a person in their twenties or thirties with breast cancer.

This clone was seen a handful of times. The V and J genes are TRBV7-9 and TRBJ2-7, with a possible D match to TRBD2 (6 bases). Trimming left V 5 bases short and J 2 bases short, with 10 bases between. This CDR3 has 13 residues. Germline V gives CDR1 SEHNR, CDR2 FQNEAQ (reference sequence). CDR3 residues: CASSGGTPYEQYF. As DNA, the CDR3 is TGTGCCAGCAGCGGCGGGACTCCCTACGAGCAGTACTTC.

For the CDR3, the DNA is TGTGCCAGCAGCCCTTACATGGTTCGGGGCGAGCAGTACTTC. Protein: CASSPYMVRGEQYF. The chain couples TRBV7-2 to TRBJ2-7; a weak D match, TRBD2 (5 bases). Germline CDR1 is SGHTA and CDR2 is FQGNSA. Trimming pared 5 bases from V and 6 bases from J, leaving 17 bases between. The length of the CDR3 is 14 residues.

This rearrangement joins TRBV2 to TRBJ2-3, with TRBD1 identical over 11 bases. There are 14 residues in the CDR3. V was clipped by 11 bases and J by 8 bases; unmatched bases: 12. Germline CDR1 is SNHLY and CDR2 is FYNNEI. CDR3 nucleotides: TGTGCCGGCTCCTCGGGACAGGGGGTTGGTACGCAGTATTTT. It is translated as CAGSSGQGVGTQYF.

This chain connects TRBV4-1 to TRBJ1-2, with TRBD1 identical over 7 bases. With 6 bases clipped from V and 4 bases from J, the junction kept 11 bases outside the gene matches. Germline lookup yields CDR1 MGHRA and CDR2 YSYEKL. This CDR3 has 15 amino acids. The CDR3 sequence: CASRPPGTALYGYTF. The CDR3 DNA is TGCGCCAGCAGACCTCCCGGGACAGCGCTCTATGGCTACACCTTC.

The chain joins TRBV10-2 to TRBJ1-5; unclear D gene. Trimming removed 4 bases at V and 4 bases at J, with 17 bases between. From germline, CDR1 is WSHSY and CDR2 SAAADI. The CDR3 runs to 16 residues. The CDR3 nucleotides are TGCGCCAGCAGTGGTCCCGGCAGGACGGGAAATCAGCCCCAGCATTTT. This sequence encodes CASSGPGRTGNQPQHF.

The chain employs TRBV18 and TRBJ2-1, with TRBD2 identical over 10 bases. Germline lookup yields CDR1 KGHSH and CDR2 LQKENI. The CDR3 runs 14 residues. V shed 6 bases, J shed 4 bases, and the junction held 3 bases outside the gene matches. The CDR3, as DNA: TGTGCCAGCTCCGGGACTAGCGCATACAATGAGCAGTTCTTC. Its protein is CASSGTSAYNEQFF.

The chain links TRBV15 to TRBJ2-2, with a possible D match to TRBD2 (6 bases). This CDR3 is built from 21 residues. Germline CDR1 LNHNV, CDR2 YYDKDF (reference sequence). Between the trimmed V and J ends, which lost 3 bases and 1 base, there was a span of 27 bases. The CDR3 protein is CATSSSPEGAGLAWNTGELFF. The CDR3 nucleotides read TGTGCCACCAGCAGCTCTCCAGAAGGGGCAGGTCTAGCGTGGAACACCGGGGAGCTGTTTTTT.

J is TRBJ2-1 and V is TRBV7-2; D is possibly TRBD1 (6 bases). The germline V gene encodes CDR1 SGHTA and CDR2 FQGNSA. The CDR3 consists of 14 residues. Trimming took off 3 bases at V and 9 bases at J, with 15 bases between the two ends. CDR3 in DNA: TGTGCCAGCAGCTTCGAGACAGGATTAGGTGAGCAGTTCTTC. Protein: CASSFETGLGEQFF.

The CDR3 spells CASSLGQELYGYTF. CDR3 sequence (DNA): TGTGCCAGCAGCTTAGGCCAGGAGCTCTATGGCTACACCTTC. The chain recombines TRBV7-6 with TRBJ1-2; D unclear. Trimming removed 1 base at V and 4 bases at J, with 10 bases between. This CDR3 comprises 14 residues. Germline CDR1 reads SGHVS; CDR2 reads FNYEAQ.

V gene TRBV5-5 combines with J gene TRBJ2-3, with 9 bases that match TRBD2. CDR3 length: 13 residues. The ends lost 6 bases at V and 9 bases at J; junction bases unmatched: 8. Germline values: CDR1 SGHKS, CDR2 YYEKEE (reference sequence). The chain's CDR3 is CASNPGLAVTQYF. CDR3 DNA sequence: TGTGCCAGCAACCCGGGACTAGCAGTCACGCAGTATTTT.

V and J are TRBV7-9 and TRBJ1-1, with D unclear. V was cut by 8 bases and J by 1 base, with 11 bases left in between. Germline V gene sequence: CDR1 SEHNR, CDR2 FQNEAQ (reference sequence). The CDR3 is 13 residues long. The CDR3 region has the DNA TGTGCCAGCGTCCCTACTGGGAACACTGAAGCTTTCTTT. As protein: CASVPTGNTEAFF.